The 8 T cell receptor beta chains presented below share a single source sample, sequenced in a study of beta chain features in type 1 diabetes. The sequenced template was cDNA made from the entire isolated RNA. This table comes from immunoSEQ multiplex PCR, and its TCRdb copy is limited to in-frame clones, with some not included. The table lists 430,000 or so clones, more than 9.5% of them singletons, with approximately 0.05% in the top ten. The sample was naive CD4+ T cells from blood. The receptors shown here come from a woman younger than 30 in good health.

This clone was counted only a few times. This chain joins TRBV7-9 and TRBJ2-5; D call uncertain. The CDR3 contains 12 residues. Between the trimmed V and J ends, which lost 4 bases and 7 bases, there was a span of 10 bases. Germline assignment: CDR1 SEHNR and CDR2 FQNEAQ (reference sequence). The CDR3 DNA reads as TGTGCCAGCAGCTCCTATGACGGGACCCAGTACTTC. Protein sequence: CASSSYDGTQYF.

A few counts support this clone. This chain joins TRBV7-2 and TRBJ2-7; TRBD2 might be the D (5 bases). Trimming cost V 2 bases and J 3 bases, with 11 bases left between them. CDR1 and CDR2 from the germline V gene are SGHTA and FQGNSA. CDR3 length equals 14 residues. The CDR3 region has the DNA TGTGCCAGCAGCTTATTACTAGGATTCTACGAGCAGTACTTC. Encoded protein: CASSLLLGFYEQYF.

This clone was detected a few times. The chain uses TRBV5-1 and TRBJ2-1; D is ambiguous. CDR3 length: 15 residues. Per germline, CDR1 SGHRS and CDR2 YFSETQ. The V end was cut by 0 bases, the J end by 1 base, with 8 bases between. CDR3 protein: CASSLDIRSYNEQFF. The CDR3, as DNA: TGCGCCAGCAGCTTGGACATTAGGTCCTACAATGAGCAGTTCTTC.

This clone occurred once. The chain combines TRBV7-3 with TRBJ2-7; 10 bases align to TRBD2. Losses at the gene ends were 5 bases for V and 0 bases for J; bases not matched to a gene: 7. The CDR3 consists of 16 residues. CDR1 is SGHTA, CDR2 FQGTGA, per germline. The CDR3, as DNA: TGTGCCAGCAGCAAACAACCTAGCGGGAGCTCCTACGAGCAGTACTTC. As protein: CASSKQPSGSSYEQYF.

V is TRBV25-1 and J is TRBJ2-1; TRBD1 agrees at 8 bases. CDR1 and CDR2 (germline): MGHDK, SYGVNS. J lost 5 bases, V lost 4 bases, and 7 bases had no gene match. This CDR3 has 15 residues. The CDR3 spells CASSAGPDRDNEQFF. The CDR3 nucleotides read TGTGCCAGCAGTGCCGGACCGGACAGGGACAATGAGCAGTTCTTC.

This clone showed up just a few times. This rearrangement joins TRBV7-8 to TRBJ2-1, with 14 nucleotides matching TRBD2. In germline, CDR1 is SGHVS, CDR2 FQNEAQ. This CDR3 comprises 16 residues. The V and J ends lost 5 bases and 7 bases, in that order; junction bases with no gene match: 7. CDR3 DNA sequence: TGTGCCAGCAGCCCTACCCGACTAGCGGGAGGGAATGAGCAGTTCTTC. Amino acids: CASSPTRLAGGNEQFF.

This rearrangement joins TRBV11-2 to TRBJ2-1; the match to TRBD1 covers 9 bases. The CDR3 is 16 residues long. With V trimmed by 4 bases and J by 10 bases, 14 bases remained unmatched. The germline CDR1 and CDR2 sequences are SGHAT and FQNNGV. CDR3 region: CASSSTSGTGFREQFF. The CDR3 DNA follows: TGTGCCAGCAGCTCCACCTCCGGGACAGGGTTCCGCGAGCAGTTCTTC.

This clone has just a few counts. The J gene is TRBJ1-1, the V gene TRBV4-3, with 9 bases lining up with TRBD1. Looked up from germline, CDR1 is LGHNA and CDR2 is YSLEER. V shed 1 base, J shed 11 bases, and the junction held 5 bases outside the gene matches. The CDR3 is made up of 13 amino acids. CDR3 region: CASSQGTGGAAFF. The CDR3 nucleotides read TGCGCCAGCAGCCAAGGCACAGGGGGCGCCGCTTTCTTT.